One sample yielded the 30 T cell receptor beta chains listed below, sequenced in a study of T cells after yellow fever vaccination. One entry per CDR3 protein, called by TCRdb with MiXCR from the 5' RACE reads. The profile covers about 340,000 distinct CDR3 sequences, with 12% appearing a single time and 3% to 4% taken by the ten largest. The sequenced sample was CD4+ T cells sorted from PBMCs, obtained 15 days after the yellow fever booster vaccination. These receptors came from a man between 18 and 35 years old who received the YFV17D yellow fever vaccine.

This clonotype was picked up many times. The rearrangement uses TRBV10-3 and TRBJ2-3, with 9 bases matching TRBD1. Trimming took 2 bases from V and 5 from J; bases not matched to a gene: 5. Per germline, CDR1 ENHRY and CDR2 SYGVKD. The CDR3 sequence is 15 residues long. Here the CDR3 reads CAISEEGQGKDTQYF. In DNA, the CDR3 is TGTGCCATCAGTGAGGAGGGACAGGGAAAAGATACGCAGTATTTT.

The table lists this clonotype with many counts. The genes are TRBV20-1 and TRBJ1-1; D not resolved. The CDR3 loop spans 12 amino acids. CDR1 is DFQATT and CDR2 is SNEGSKA in the germline V gene (reference sequence). V was cut by 8 bases and J by 1 base, with 11 bases left in between. CDR3 nucleotide sequence: TGCAGTCCGTGGGAAAAGAACACTGAAGCTTTCTTT. Protein product: CSPWEKNTEAFF.

This clonotype was seen at least ten times. The rearrangement joins TRBV12-3 or TRBV12-4 to TRBJ1-2; TRBD1 is a possible D gene (5 bases). With 6 bases removed from V and 4 bases from J, the gap between germline ends came to 12 bases. The CDR3 is made up of 13 amino acids. CDR3 residues: CASSPRGGYGYTF. The CDR3 DNA follows: TGTGCCAGCAGCCCGAGGGGCGGCTATGGCTACACCTTC.

The chain has TRBV27 and TRBJ2-1; a weak D match, TRBD1 (6 bases). V was trimmed by 8 bases and J by 0 bases, leaving 17 bases between them. This CDR3 region has 16 residues. The V gene's germline CDR1 is MNHEY and CDR2 SMNVEV (reference sequence). CDR3 loop: CASRPWGRNSYNEQFF. The CDR3 coding sequence is TGTGCCAGCCGTCCTTGGGGGCGGAACTCCTACAATGAGCAGTTCTTC.

This clonotype was observed a handful of times. This chain's CDR3 is CASSAAGLVAKNIQYF. For the CDR3, the DNA is TGTGCCAGCAGTGCCGCCGGTTTAGTAGCCAAAAACATTCAGTACTTC. J is TRBJ2-4 and V is TRBV6-2 or TRBV6-3; D call uncertain. Per germline, CDR1 MNHEY and CDR2 SVGEGT. This CDR3 spans 16 amino acids. V lost 5 bases and J 0 bases, leaving 14 bases between the germline ends.

This clonotype was detected a few times. The rearrangement links TRBV28 to TRBJ1-6, with a tentative D call TRBD1 (5 bases). This CDR3 contains 18 residues. The V and J ends lost 3 bases and 8 bases respectively, with 23 bases between them. Germline V gene sequence: CDR1 MDHEN, CDR2 SYDVKM. DNA of the CDR3: TGTGCCAGCAGTTTGCAGGGATATGCGGGGCGCGGGGATTCACCCCTCCACTTT. It encodes CASSLQGYAGRGDSPLHF.

This clonotype turned up a few times. The chain recombines TRBV14 with TRBJ1-1; D not resolved. Trimming left V 1 base short and J 1 base short, with 4 bases between. In germline, CDR1 is SGHDN, CDR2 FVKESK. CDR3 size: 13 residues. The CDR3 loop reads CASSQVTNTEAFF. The CDR3 coding sequence is TGTGCCAGCAGCCAAGTAACGAACACTGAAGCTTTCTTT.

This clonotype turned up a few times. This sequence joins TRBV7-2 and TRBJ2-5; D remains ambiguous. CDR1 is SGHTA and CDR2 is FQGNSA in the germline V gene. There are 13 residues in the CDR3. V was pared by 6 bases and J by 5 bases, with 13 bases between. The CDR3 DNA reads TGTGCCAGCAGACCCCCCTCGCAGGAGACCCAGTACTTC. Protein sequence: CASRPPSQETQYF.

This clonotype was seen a few times. The chain uses TRBV7-9 and TRBJ2-7; D may match TRBD1 or TRBD2 (5 bases each). Per germline, CDR1 SEHNR and CDR2 FQNEAQ (reference sequence). The CDR3 sequence is 13 residues long. The V gene lost 5 bases and the J gene lost 11 bases, with 19 bases spanning the gap. CDR3 nucleotide sequence: TGTGCCAGCAGCCAGGGTGGACTTCCTACGAAGTACTTC. Its translation is CASSQGGLPTKYF.

V usage is TRBV28 and J usage is TRBJ1-5; D possibly corresponds to TRBD1 (6 bases). The ends were cut back, 6 bases at V and 9 bases at J, with 18 bases in the middle. The CDR3 spans 14 residues. The germline gives CDR1 MDHEN, CDR2 SYDVKM. The CDR3 protein is CASRQTGQGWPQHF. The DNA for the CDR3 is TGTGCCAGCAGACAAACAGGGCAGGGTTGGCCCCAGCATTTT.

The table lists this clonotype with a few counts. This rearrangement joins TRBV10-3 to TRBJ2-3; D is uncertain. V was clipped by 3 bases and J by 5 bases, with 12 bases between them. The CDR3 runs 14 residues. CDR1 is ENHRY, CDR2 SYGVKD, per germline. DNA for the CDR3: TGTGCCATCAGTGAACCGGCAGCCAGAGATACGCAGTATTTT. This translates into CAISEPAARDTQYF.

The chain uses TRBV20-1 and TRBJ2-7, with 9 bases matching TRBD1. With 7 bases clipped from V and 3 bases from J, the junction kept 13 bases outside the gene matches. There are 15 residues in the CDR3. Per germline, CDR1 DFQATT and CDR2 SNEGSKA (reference sequence). In DNA form, the CDR3 reads TGCAGTGGGTCCGAGGGGACAGGGTACTACTACGAGCAGTACTTC. Its translation: CSGSEGTGYYYEQYF.

This clonotype appeared a few times. J is TRBJ2-5 and V is TRBV10-2, with TRBD2 identical over 8 bases. Losses at the gene ends were 2 bases for V and 1 base for J; bases not matched to a gene: 6. The V gene's germline CDR1 is WSHSY and CDR2 SAAADI. CDR3 length equals 16 residues. The CDR3 DNA is TGCGCCAGCAGTGAGGGTAACGGGGGGGCCCAAGAGACCCAGTACTTC. It codes for CASSEGNGGAQETQYF.

CDR3 bases: TGTGCCAGCAGCTCGGCGGGGCTATACGAGCAGTACTTC. Protein sequence: CASSSAGLYEQYF. The V call is TRBV6-6, the J call TRBJ2-7; maybe TRBD2 (6 bases). Trimming cost V 6 bases and J 4 bases, with 13 bases left between them. The CDR3 runs to 13 residues. Germline CDR1 MNHNY, CDR2 SVGAGI (reference sequence).

CDR3 DNA: TGTGCCAGCAGACGACTAGCGGGAGGGCATGAGCAGTTCTTC. Translation gives CASRRLAGGHEQFF. The chain is built from TRBV11-2 and TRBJ2-1, with 14 bases fitting TRBD2. The CDR3 loop spans 14 amino acids. Unmatched junction bases numbered 3, after V lost 6 bases and J lost 8 bases. Per the germline V gene, CDR1 is SGHAT and CDR2 is FQNNGV.

This clonotype was detected only a few times. The chain recombines TRBV6-4 with TRBJ1-4, with a possible D match to TRBD1 (6 bases). This CDR3 region has 16 residues. Germline CDR1 is MRHNA and CDR2 is SNTAGT. V lost 0 bases to trimming and J lost 7 bases, with 15 bases between them. The CDR3 DNA reads as TGTGCCAGCAGTGACTCAAACAGGGTGATTTGTGAAAAACTGTTTTTT. It yields the protein CASSDSNRVICEKLFF.

The gene calls are TRBV3-1 and TRBJ2-1, with 9 bases lining up with TRBD2. Trimming at V came to 1 base and at J to 5 bases, leaving 18 bases not matched to a gene. Germline loops: CDR1 LGHDT, CDR2 YNNKEL (reference sequence). CDR3 size: 20 residues. The CDR3 nucleotides read TGTGCCAGCAGCCAAGCGGACCTAGTCGCGGGGGGGTCGAACGACAATGAGCAGTTCTTC. It encodes CASSQADLVAGGSNDNEQFF.

The chain recombines TRBV6-1 with TRBJ2-5; 7 bases line up with TRBD1. CDR3 length equals 13 residues. Looked up from germline, CDR1 is MNHNS and CDR2 is SASEGT. V gave up 7 bases and J gave up 7 bases; unmatched junction bases: 9. This chain's CDR3 is CASKAWGQSTQYF. CDR3 nucleotide sequence: TGTGCCAGCAAGGCGTGGGGACAGTCGACCCAGTACTTC.

The chain carries TRBV11-1 and TRBJ2-2; perhaps TRBD2 as D (5 bases). Looked up from germline, CDR1 is SGHAT and CDR2 is FQDESV (reference sequence). This CDR3 is 14 amino acids long. Trimming took off 5 bases at V and 4 bases at J, with 11 bases between the two ends. The CDR3 loop reads CASSEGFSTGELFF. The CDR3 DNA is TGTGCCAGCAGCGAGGGATTTTCCACCGGGGAGCTGTTTTTT.

In its sample, this clonotype was seen a few times. The V gene is TRBV28, the J gene TRBJ1-1; 9 bases fit TRBD1. Germline V CDR1 and CDR2: MDHEN, SYDVKM. The CDR3 totals 12 residues. V shed 7 bases, J shed 10 bases, and the junction held 7 bases outside the gene matches. The CDR3 region is CASNNPGQGAFF. CDR3 nucleotides: TGTGCCAGCAATAATCCGGGACAGGGAGCTTTCTTT. Filled out from reference TRBV28 and TRBJ1-1, the complete variable domain reads DVKVTQSSRYLVKRTGEKVFLECVQDMDHENMFWYRQDPGLGLRLIYFSYDVKMKEKGDIPEGYSVSREKKERFSLILESASTNQTSMYLCASNNPGQGAFFGQGTRLTVV.

V gene TRBV18 combines with J gene TRBJ2-7; D tentatively fits TRBD1 or TRBD2 (6 bases each). Germline CDR1 KGHSH, CDR2 LQKENI. The CDR3 has 15 amino acids. V was clipped by 3 bases and J by 4 bases, with 16 bases between them. The CDR3 protein is CASSPRGTNPYEQYF. CDR3 bases: TGTGCCAGCTCACCTCGCGGGACAAATCCTTACGAGCAGTACTTC.

The sample holds many counts of this clonotype. The V call is TRBV7-2, the J call TRBJ1-1; no firm D call. V lost 3 bases and J 7 bases, leaving 12 bases between the germline ends. The V gene's germline CDR1 is SGHTA and CDR2 FQGNSA. There are 13 residues in the CDR3. The CDR3 coding sequence is TGTGCCAGCAGCTTTTTACACGGTTTTGAAGCTTTCTTT. Translating it yields CASSFLHGFEAFF. The entire variable domain, with the rest obtained from reference TRBV7-2 and TRBJ1-1, is as follows: GAGVSQSPSNKVTEKGKDVELRCDPISGHTALYWYRQSLGQGLEFLIYFQGNSAPDKSGLPSDRFSAERTGGSVSTLTIQRTQQEDSAVYLCASSFLHGFEAFFGQGTRLTVV.

This clonotype has only a few counts. The V call is TRBV5-1, the J call TRBJ2-7; the D gene is possibly TRBD2 (5 bases). The CDR3 consists of 14 residues. The V end lost 0 bases, the J end lost 6 bases, and 13 bases lay between the germline ends. From germline, CDR1 is SGHRS and CDR2 YFSETQ. This CDR3 is CASSLASSEGEQYF. The CDR3 coding sequence is TGCGCCAGCAGCTTGGCCTCAAGTGAGGGCGAGCAGTACTTC.

The chain has TRBV5-1 and TRBJ2-7; TRBD2 might be the D (6 bases). Deletions cut 4 bases from V and 6 bases from J, with 17 bases between. Germline V CDR1 and CDR2: SGHRS, YFSETQ. CDR3 length equals 14 residues. The CDR3 loop reads CASSRRGSPREQYF. DNA for the CDR3: TGCGCCAGCAGCCGGAGGGGTTCCCCTCGCGAGCAGTACTTC.

This clonotype was detected many times. The rearrangement links TRBV4-3 to TRBJ1-4; D not resolved. The CDR3 covers 14 residues. Germline lookup yields CDR1 LGHNA and CDR2 YSLEER. The V end was cut by 0 bases, the J end by 8 bases, with 10 bases between. The chain's CDR3 is CASSQDHGREKLFF. The DNA for the CDR3 is TGCGCCAGCAGCCAAGACCACGGGCGGGAAAAACTGTTTTTT.

This clonotype showed up just a few times. This chain uses TRBV7-9 with TRBJ1-3, with D maybe TRBD1 (6 bases). This CDR3 region has 15 residues. V lost 7 bases and J lost 0, with 13 bases in between. Germline V gene sequence: CDR1 SEHNR, CDR2 FQNEAQ (reference sequence). The CDR3 nucleotides are TGTGCCAGCAACAGACAGGCAAGCTCTGGAAACACCATATATTTT. It specifies CASNRQASSGNTIYF.

This clonotype was recorded at least ten times. The chain combines TRBV2 with TRBJ2-6; the D is unclear. V lost 9 bases to trimming and J lost 0 bases, with 9 bases between them. CDR3 length: 14 amino acids. The germline CDR1 and CDR2 sequences are SNHLY and FYNNEI. In nucleotides, the CDR3 is TGTGCCAGTAGTTACATCTCTGGGGCCAACGTCCTGACTTTC. It is translated as CASSYISGANVLTF. Looking up the rest from reference TRBV2 and TRBJ2-6 gives the full variable domain: EPEVTQTPSHQVTQMGQEVILRCVPISNHLYFYWYRQILGQKVEFLVSFYNNEISEKSEIFDDQFSVERPDGSNFTLKIRSTKLEDSAMYFCASSYISGANVLTFGAGSRLTVL.

This chain links TRBV7-2 with TRBJ1-1; TRBD1 might be the D (6 bases). Germline CDR1 is SGHTA and CDR2 is FQGNSA. This CDR3 has 16 amino acids. Trimming stripped 2 bases from V and 4 bases from J, with 17 bases between. The CDR3 DNA follows: TGTGCCAGCAGCTTATTTGCGCTCACAGGGTCCACTGAAGCTTTCTTT. This codes for CASSLFALTGSTEAFF. Using reference TRBV7-2 and TRBJ1-1 for the parts outside the CDR3, the full variable domain is GAGVSQSPSNKVTEKGKDVELRCDPISGHTALYWYRQSLGQGLEFLIYFQGNSAPDKSGLPSDRFSAERTGGSVSTLTIQRTQQEDSAVYLCASSLFALTGSTEAFFGQGTRLTVV.

The CDR3 DNA follows: TGTGCCAGCAGCGACGGCCCATTACAGCCCCAGCATTTT. It encodes CASSDGPLQPQHF. The genes are TRBV7-3 and TRBJ1-5, with D hard to call. Germline CDR1 is SGHTA and CDR2 is FQGTGA. This CDR3 spans 13 amino acids. Trimming cost V 5 bases and J 7 bases, with 12 bases left between them.

This clonotype was seen only a few times. The chain has TRBV7-2 and TRBJ1-1; possible D gene TRBD1, 6 bases. Per the germline V gene, CDR1 is SGHTA and CDR2 is FQGNSA. This CDR3 is 14 amino acids long. V was clipped by 5 bases and J by 4 bases, with 14 bases between them. CDR3 sequence reads: CASSVGGGLTEAFF. The CDR3 nucleotides are TGTGCCAGCAGCGTCGGCGGGGGGCTCACTGAAGCTTTCTTT.